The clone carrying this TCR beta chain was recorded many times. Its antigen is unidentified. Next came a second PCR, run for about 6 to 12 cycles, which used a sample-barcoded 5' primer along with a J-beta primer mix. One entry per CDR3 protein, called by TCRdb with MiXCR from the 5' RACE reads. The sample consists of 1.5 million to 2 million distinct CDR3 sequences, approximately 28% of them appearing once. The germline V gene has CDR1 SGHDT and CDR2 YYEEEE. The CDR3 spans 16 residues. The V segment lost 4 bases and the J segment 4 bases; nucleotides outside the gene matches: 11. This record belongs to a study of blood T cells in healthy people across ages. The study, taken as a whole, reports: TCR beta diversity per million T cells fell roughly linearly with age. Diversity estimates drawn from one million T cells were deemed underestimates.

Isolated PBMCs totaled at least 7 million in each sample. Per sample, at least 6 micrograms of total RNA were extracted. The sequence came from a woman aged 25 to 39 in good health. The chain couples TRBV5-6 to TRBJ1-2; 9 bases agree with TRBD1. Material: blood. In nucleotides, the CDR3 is TGTGCCAGCAGCCCGGGGACAGGGTACAACTCCTATGGCTACACCTTC. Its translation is CASSPGTGYNSYGYTF. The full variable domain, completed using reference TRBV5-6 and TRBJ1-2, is DAGVTQSPTHLIKTRGQQVTLRCSPKSGHDTVSWYQQALGQGPQFIFQYYEEEERQRGNFPDRFSGHQFPNYSSELNVNALLLGDSALYLCASSPGTGYNSYGYTFGSGTRLTVV.